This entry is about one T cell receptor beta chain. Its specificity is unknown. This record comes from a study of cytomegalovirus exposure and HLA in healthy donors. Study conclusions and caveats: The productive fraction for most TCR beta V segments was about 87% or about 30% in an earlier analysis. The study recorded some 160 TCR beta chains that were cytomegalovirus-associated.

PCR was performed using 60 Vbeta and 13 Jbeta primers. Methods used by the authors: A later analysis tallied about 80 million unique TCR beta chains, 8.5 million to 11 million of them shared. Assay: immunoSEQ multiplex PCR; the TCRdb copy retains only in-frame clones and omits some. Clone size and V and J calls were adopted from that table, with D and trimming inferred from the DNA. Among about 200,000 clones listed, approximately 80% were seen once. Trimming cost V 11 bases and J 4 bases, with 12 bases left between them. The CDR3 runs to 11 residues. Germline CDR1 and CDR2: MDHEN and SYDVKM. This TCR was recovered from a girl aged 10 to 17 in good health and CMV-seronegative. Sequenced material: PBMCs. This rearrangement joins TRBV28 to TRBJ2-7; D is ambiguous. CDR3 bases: TGTGCCGGGCCACGGAAGTACGAGCAGTACTTC. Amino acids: CAGPRKYEQYF.